This TCR beta chain originates from a study of blood T cell repertoires in COVID-19. The wider study: COVID-19 samples collected from the United States, Italy and Spain covered acute and convalescent phases. Sample material is recorded as cDNA or gDNA derived from T cells, B-cell-depleted T cells, or PBMCs.

Authors' data handling: For nucleated cells, counts were estimated from reference gene primer amplification. Sequencing used immunoSEQ multiplex PCR; TCRdb keeps in-frame clones, though not all of them. The D gene and trimming were derived from the DNA, and the V and J assignments and clone size from that table. The data hold over 90,000 clones, with around 83% observed a single time. The V gene end was trimmed by 6 bases and the J gene end by 6 bases; junction bases not matched to a gene: 12. The CDR3 contains 16 residues. Germline V gives CDR1 MDHEN, CDR2 SYDVKM. This rearrangement joins TRBV28 to TRBJ2-2; 8 bases agree with TRBD1. This clonotype was sampled from a woman aged 55-70 years in a cohort sampled during active or convalescent COVID-19. The sample taken for sequencing was peripheral blood. The DNA for the CDR3 is TGTGCCAGCAGCCCCCCGGGCAGGGGGCCTTCCGGGGAGCTGTTTTTT. Encoded protein: CASSPPGRGPSGELFF.